This T cell receptor (beta chain) was sequenced for a study of Graves' ophthalmopathy and Graves' hyperthyroidism. Study outcomes and limitations: Most thyroid-expanded clonotypes exceeding 0.001 frequency were also found in blood.

The CDR3 extends over 14 amino acids. The V end was cut by 2 bases, the J end by 7 bases, with 15 bases between. Germline V gene sequence: CDR1 SGHRS, CDR2 YFSETQ. Stable hyperthyroidism referred to disease that showed no ophthalmopathy within 18 months of follow-up. Diagnosis used clinical symptoms, serum thyroxine, TRAb, thyroid ultrasound and orbital computed tomography. Of note for this clonotype: Antigen unknown.

Beta-chain TCR CDR3 regions were amplified from RNA transcripts. The first round was an RT-PCR with HTBI primers, and the second round was a multiplex PCR. TCRdb fed the multiplex PCR reads into MiXCR, producing one record per CDR3 protein. The table has more than 300,000 distinct CDR3 sequences, roughly 15% seen once. The gene calls are TRBV5-1 and TRBJ1-2; tentative D call: TRBD1 (5 bases). The sample comprised peripheral blood. The receptor was derived from an adult woman with stable Graves' hyperthyroidism. CDR3: CASSFGRDGGGYTF. The CDR3, as DNA: TGCGCCAGCAGCTTCGGCAGGGACGGGGGTGGCTACACCTTC.